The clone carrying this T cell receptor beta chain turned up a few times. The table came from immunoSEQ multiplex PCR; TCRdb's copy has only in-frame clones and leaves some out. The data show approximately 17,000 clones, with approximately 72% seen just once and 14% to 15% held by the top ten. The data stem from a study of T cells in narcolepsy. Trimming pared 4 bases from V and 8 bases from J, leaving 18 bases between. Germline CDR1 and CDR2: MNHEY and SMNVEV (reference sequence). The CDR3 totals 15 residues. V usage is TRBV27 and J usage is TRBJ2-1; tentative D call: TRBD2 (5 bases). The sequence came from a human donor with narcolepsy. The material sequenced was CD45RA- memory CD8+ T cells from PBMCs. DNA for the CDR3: TGTGCCAGCAGTTCCGGGGAATCGACCCTCGATGAGCAGTTCTTC. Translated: CASSSGESTLDEQFF.